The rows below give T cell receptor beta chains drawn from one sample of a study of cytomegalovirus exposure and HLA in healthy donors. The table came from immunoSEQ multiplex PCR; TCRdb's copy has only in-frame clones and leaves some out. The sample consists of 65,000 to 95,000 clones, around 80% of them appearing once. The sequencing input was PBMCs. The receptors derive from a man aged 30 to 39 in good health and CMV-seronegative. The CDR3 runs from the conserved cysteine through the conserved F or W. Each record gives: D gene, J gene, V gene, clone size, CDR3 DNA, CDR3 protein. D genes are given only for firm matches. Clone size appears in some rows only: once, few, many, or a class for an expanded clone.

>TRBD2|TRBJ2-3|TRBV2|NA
TGTGCCAGCAGTGGGGGGACTAGCGGGAGTAGGATAGATACGCAGTATTTT
CASSGGTSGSRIDTQYF
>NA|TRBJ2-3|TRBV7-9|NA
TGTGCCAGCAGCGCGGGTTTTGGGGAAGGCTCAGATACGCAGTATTTT
CASSAGFGEGSDTQYF
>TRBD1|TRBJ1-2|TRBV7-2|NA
TGTGCCAGCAGCTTACCAGGGGGCGGTGGCTACACCTTC
CASSLPGGGGYTF
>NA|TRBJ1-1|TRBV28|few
TGTGCCAGCAGTTTACACGCCGCAGGGGATTCCAACACTGAAGCTTTCTTT
CASSLHAAGDSNTEAFF
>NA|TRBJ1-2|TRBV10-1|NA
TGCGCCATGGACAACTGTTTTCACTATGGCTACACCTTC
CAMDNCFHYGYTF
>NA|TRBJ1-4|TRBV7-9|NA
TGTGCCAGCAGCTCAGGACAGTCATTAGGTGAAAAACTGTTTTTT
CASSSGQSLGEKLFF
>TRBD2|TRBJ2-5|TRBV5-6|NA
TGTGCCAGCAGCCCCCGGGGAGGGATCGGGACCCAGTACTTC
CASSPRGGIGTQYF
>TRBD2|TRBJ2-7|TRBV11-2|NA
TGTGCCAGCAGCCCCCGGACTAGCGGGGATTATTACGAGCAGTACTTC
CASSPRTSGDYYEQYF
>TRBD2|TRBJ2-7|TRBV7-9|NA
TGTGCCAGCAGCCCGGGACTAGCGGAACCCTACGAGCAGTACTTC
CASSPGLAEPYEQYF
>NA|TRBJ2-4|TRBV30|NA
TGTGCCTGGAGTGTACAGGCGCTAGCCAAAAACATTCAGTACTTC
CAWSVQALAKNIQYF
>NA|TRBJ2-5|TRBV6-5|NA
TGTGCCAGCAGGAGGGGGAGTTTCGAGACCCAGTACTTC
CASRRGSFETQYF
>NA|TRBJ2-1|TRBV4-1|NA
TGCGCCAGCAGCCGCCCCCTAACCCGGGCTCCACAGAGTAGGGAGTCCTACAATGAGCAGTTCTTC
CASSRPLTRAPQSRESYNEQFF
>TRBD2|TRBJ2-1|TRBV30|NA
TGTGCCTGGACTCCTCTCGGACTAGCGGGGGGGCTAAGGCAGTTCTTC
CAWTPLGLAGGLRQFF
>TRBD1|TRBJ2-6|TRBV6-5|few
TGTGCCAGCAATCAGGGGGCTGGGGCCAACGTCCTGACTTTC
CASNQGAGANVLTF
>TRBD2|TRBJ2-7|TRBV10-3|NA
TGTGCCATCAGTGACCTAGCGGGAGTAAGCGAGCAGTACTTC
CAISDLAGVSEQYF
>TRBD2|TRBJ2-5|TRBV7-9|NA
TGTGCCAGCAGCTTCCCCCCGGGGGGGATGGAGACCCAGTACTTC
CASSFPPGGMETQYF